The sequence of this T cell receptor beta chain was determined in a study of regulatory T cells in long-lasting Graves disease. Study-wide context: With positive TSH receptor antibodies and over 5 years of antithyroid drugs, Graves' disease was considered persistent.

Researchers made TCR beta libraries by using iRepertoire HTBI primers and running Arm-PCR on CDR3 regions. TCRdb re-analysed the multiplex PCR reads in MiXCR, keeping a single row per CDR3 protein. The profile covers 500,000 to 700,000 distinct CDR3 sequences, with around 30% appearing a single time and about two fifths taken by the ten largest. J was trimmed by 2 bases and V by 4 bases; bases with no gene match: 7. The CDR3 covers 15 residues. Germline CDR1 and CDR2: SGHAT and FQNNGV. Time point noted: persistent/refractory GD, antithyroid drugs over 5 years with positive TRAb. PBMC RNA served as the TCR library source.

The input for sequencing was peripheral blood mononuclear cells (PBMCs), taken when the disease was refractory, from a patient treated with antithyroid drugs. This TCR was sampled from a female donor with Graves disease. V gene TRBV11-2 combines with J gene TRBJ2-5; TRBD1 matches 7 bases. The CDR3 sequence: CASSSTGIEQETQYF. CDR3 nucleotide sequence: TGTGCCAGCAGCTCGACAGGGATCGAGCAAGAGACCCAGTACTTC.